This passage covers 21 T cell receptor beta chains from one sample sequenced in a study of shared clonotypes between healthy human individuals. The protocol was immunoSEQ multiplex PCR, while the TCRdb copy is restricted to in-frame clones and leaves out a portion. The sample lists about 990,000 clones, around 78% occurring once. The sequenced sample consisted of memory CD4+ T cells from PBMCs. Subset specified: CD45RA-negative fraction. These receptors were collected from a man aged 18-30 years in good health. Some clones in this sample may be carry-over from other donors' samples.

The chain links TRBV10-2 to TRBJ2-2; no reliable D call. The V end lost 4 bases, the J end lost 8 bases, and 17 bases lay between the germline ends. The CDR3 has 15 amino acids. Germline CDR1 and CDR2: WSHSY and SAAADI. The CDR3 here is CASSVLGSRFGELFF. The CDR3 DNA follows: TGCGCCAGCAGTGTTCTGGGGTCAAGGTTTGGGGAGCTGTTTTTT.

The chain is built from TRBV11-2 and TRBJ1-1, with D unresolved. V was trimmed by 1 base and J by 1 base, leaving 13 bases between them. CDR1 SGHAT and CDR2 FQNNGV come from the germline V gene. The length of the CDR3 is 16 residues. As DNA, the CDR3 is TGTGCCAGCAGCTTAGGGGTTAGGGCCTGGAACACTGAAGCTTTCTTT. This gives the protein CASSLGVRAWNTEAFF.

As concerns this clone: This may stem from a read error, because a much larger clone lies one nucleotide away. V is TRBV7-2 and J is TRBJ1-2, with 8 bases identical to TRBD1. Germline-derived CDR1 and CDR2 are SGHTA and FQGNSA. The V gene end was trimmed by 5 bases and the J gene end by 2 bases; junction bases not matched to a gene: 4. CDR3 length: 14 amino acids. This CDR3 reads CASSVQGGNYGYTF. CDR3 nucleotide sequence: TGTGCCAGCAGCGTACAGGGGGGGAACTATGGCTACACCTTC.

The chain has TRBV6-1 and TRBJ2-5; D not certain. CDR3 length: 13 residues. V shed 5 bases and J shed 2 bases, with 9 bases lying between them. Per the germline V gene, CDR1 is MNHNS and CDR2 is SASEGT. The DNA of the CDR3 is TGTGCCAGCAGTTTTAGGTGGCAAGAGACCCAGTACTTC. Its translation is CASSFRWQETQYF.

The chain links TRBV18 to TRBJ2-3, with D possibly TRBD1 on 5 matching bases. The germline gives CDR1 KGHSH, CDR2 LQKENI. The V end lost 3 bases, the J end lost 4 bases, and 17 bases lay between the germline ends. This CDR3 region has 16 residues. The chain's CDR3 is CASSPLVGRLADTQYF. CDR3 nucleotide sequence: TGTGCCAGCTCACCCCTCGTGGGGCGCCTGGCAGATACGCAGTATTTT. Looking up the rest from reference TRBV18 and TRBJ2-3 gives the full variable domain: NAGVMQNPRHLVRRRGQEARLRCSPMKGHSHVYWYRQLPEEGLKFMVYLQKENIIDESGMPKERFSAEFPKEGPSILRIQQVVRGDSAAYFCASSPLVGRLADTQYFGPGTRLTVL.

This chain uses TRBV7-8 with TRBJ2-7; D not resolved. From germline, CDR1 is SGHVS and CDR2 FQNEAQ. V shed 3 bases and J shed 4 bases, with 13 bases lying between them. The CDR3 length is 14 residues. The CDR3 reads CASSLESVVYEQYF. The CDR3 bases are TGTGCCAGCAGCTTGGAATCGGTAGTTTACGAGCAGTACTTC.

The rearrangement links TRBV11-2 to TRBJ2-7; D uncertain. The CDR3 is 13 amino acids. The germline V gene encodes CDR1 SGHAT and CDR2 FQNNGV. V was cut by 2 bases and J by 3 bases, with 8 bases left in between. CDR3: CASSLNFVYEQYF. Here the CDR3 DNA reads TGTGCCAGCAGCTTAAATTTCGTCTACGAGCAGTACTTC.

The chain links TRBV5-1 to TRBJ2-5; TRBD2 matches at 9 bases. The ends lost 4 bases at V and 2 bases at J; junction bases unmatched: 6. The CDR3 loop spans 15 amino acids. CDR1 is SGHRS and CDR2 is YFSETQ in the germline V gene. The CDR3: CASSLSGSGQETQYF. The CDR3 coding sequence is TGCGCCAGCAGCCTTAGCGGGAGCGGGCAAGAGACCCAGTACTTC.

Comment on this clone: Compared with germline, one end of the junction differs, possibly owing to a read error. The DNA for the CDR3 is TGTGCCAGCAGCCTGGACTGGACCTCCAAAAGCATTCAGTACTTC. It is translated as CASSLDWTSKSIQYF. The chain links TRBV5-4 to TRBJ2-4; a possible D gene is TRBD2 (5 bases). This CDR3 has 15 residues. Germline CDR1 is SGHNT and CDR2 is YYREEE (reference sequence).

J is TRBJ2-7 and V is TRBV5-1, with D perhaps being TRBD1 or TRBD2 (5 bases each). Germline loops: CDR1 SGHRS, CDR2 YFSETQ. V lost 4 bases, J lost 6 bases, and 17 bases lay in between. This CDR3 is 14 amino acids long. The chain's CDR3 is CASSMDRFGGEQYF. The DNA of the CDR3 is TGCGCCAGCAGCATGGATCGGTTTGGGGGCGAGCAGTACTTC. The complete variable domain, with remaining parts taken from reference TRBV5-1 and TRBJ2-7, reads KAGVTQTPRYLIKTRGQQVTLSCSPISGHRSVSWYQQTPGQGLQFLFEYFSETQRNKGNFPGRFSGRQFSNSRSEMNVSTLELGDSALYLCASSMDRFGGEQYFGPGTRLTVT.

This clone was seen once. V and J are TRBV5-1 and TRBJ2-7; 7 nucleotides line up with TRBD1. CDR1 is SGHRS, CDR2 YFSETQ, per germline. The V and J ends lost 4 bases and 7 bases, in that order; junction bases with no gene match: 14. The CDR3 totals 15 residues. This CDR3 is CASSLAQTGSGEQYF. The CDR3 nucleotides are TGCGCCAGCAGCCTGGCTCAGACAGGGTCAGGGGAGCAGTACTTC.

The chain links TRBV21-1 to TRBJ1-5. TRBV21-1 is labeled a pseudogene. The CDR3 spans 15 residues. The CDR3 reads CASSKVIRTNQPQHF. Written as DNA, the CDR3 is TGTGCCAGCAGCAAAGTAATTAGGACCAATCAGCCCCAGCATTTT.

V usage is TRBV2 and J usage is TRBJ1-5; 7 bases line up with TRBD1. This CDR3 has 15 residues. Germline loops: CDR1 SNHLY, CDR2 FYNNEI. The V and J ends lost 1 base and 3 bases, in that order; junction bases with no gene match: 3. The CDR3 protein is CASSEGTGNNQPQHF. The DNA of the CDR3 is TGTGCCAGCAGTGAAGGGACAGGCAACAATCAGCCCCAGCATTTT. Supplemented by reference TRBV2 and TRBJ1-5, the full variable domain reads EPEVTQTPSHQVTQMGQEVILRCVPISNHLYFYWYRQILGQKVEFLVSFYNNEISEKSEIFDDQFSVERPDGSNFTLKIRSTKLEDSAMYFCASSEGTGNNQPQHFGDGTRLSIL.

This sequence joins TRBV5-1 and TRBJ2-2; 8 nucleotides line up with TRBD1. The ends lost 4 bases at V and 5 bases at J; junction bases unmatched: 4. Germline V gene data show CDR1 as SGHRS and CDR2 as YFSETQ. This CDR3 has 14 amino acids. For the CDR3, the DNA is TGCGCCAGCAGCCAGGGGGCAGGGACCGGGGAGCTGTTTTTT. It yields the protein CASSQGAGTGELFF.

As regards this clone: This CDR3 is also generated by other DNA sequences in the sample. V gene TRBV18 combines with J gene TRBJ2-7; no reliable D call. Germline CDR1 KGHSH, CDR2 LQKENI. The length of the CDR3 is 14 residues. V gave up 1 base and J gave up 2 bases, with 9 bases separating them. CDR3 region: CASSPQTGAYEQYF. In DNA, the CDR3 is TGTGCCAGCTCACCACAGACCGGAGCCTACGAGCAGTACTTC.

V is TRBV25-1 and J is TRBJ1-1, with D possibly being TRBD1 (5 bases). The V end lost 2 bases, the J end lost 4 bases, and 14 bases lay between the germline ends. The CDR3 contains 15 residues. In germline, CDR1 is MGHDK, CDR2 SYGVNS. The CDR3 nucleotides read TGTGCCAGCAGTGAACCGGGGGGATGGGGCACTGAAGCTTTCTTT. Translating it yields CASSEPGGWGTEAFF.

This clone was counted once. The chain's CDR3 is CATSGSRTKNYEQYF. CDR3 sequence (DNA): TGTGCCACCAGCGGCAGTCGGACCAAGAACTACGAGCAGTACTTC. J is TRBJ2-7 and V is TRBV15; D gene ambiguous. Trimming shortened V by 5 bases and J by 3 bases, and 17 bases separated the two germline ends. The CDR3 has 15 residues. Germline CDR1 is LNHNV and CDR2 is YYDKDF (reference sequence). Full variable domain (outside the CDR3, taken from reference TRBV15 and TRBJ2-7): DAMVIQNPRYQVTQFGKPVTLSCSQTLNHNVMYWYQQKSSQAPKLLFHYYDKDFNNEADTPDNFQSRRPNTSFCFLDIRSPGLGDTAMYLCATSGSRTKNYEQYFGPGTRLTVT.

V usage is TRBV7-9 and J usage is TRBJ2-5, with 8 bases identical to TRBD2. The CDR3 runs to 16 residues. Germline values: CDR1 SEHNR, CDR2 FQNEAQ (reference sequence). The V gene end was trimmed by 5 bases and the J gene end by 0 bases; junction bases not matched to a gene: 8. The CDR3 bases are TGTGCCAGCAGCCCGCCCGGGACTAGTAACCAAGAGACCCAGTACTTC. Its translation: CASSPPGTSNQETQYF.

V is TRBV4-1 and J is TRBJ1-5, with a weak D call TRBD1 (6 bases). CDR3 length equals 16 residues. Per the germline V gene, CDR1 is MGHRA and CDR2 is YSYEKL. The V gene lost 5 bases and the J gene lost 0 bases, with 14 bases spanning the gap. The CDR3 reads CASSYQPGHSNQPQHF. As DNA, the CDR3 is TGCGCCAGCAGCTACCAACCGGGACATAGCAATCAGCCCCAGCATTTT.

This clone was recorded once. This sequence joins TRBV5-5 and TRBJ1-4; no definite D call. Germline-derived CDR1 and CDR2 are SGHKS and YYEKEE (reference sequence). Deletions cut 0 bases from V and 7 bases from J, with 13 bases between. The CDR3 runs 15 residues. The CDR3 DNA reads TGTGCCAGCAGCTTGGAAATAGTAGAGGGTGAAAAACTGTTTTTT. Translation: CASSLEIVEGEKLFF.

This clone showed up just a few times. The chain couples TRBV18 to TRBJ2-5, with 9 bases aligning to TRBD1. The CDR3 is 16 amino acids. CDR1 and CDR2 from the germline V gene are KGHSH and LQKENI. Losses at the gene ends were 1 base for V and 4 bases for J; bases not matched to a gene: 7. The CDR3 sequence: CASSPQTGGSGETQYF. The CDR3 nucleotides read TGTGCCAGCTCACCACAAACAGGGGGCTCTGGAGAGACCCAGTACTTC.